This entry lists 5 T cell receptor beta chains sequenced from one sample in a study of identifying expanded T cells in peripheral blood. The table came from immunoSEQ multiplex PCR; TCRdb's copy has only in-frame clones and leaves some out. The sample carries roughly 130,000 clones, 86% recorded once. The sequenced sample consisted of blood. These receptor sequences come from a person between 18 and 75 years old in good health.

The chain employs TRBV7-3 and TRBJ2-1; 9 nucleotides match TRBD1. The CDR3 is 15 residues long. Germline CDR1 is SGHTA and CDR2 is FQGTGA. The ends lost 5 bases at V and 5 bases at J; junction bases unmatched: 7. CDR3 bases: TGTGCCAGCAGCCGAACGGGACAGGGAAACAATGAGCAGTTCTTC. This sequence encodes CASSRTGQGNNEQFF.

This chain joins TRBV4-2 and TRBJ1-6; 8 positions agree with TRBD1. The junction had 14 bases not matched to a gene; V was cut back by 2 bases and J by 8 bases. CDR3 length: 18 amino acids. Germline CDR1 is LGHNA and CDR2 is YNFKEQ. Here the CDR3 reads CASSQNRQGIVRDSPLHF. CDR3 DNA: TGTGCCAGCAGCCAAAACCGACAGGGGATCGTCAGGGATTCACCCCTCCACTTT.

J is TRBJ1-1 and V is TRBV11-1; D perhaps matches TRBD1 (5 bases). The CDR3 sequence is 14 residues long. V lost 1 base, J lost 5 bases, and 11 bases lay in between. CDR1 and CDR2 (germline): SGHAT, FQDESV (reference sequence). The CDR3 nucleotides read TGTGCCAGCAGCTTAGTTCAGGGTGGGACTGAAGCTTTCTTT. This codes for CASSLVQGGTEAFF.

The V and J genes are TRBV6-1 and TRBJ2-7; D perhaps matches TRBD2 (5 bases). The germline gives CDR1 MNHNS, CDR2 SASEGT. Trimming removed 7 bases at V and 2 bases at J, with 15 bases between. This CDR3 contains 14 residues. This CDR3 reads CASNPTGKAYEQYF. The CDR3 nucleotides read TGTGCCAGCAACCCCACCGGGAAGGCCTACGAGCAGTACTTC.

This clone was recorded at least ten times. The chain couples TRBV11-3 to TRBJ2-2; no clear D. This CDR3 has 16 amino acids. Germline V gene data show CDR1 as SGHNT and CDR2 as YENEEA. V lost 5 bases and J 5 bases, leaving 18 bases between the germline ends. CDR3 protein: CASSRAQARTTGELFF. Written as DNA, the CDR3 is TGTGCCAGCAGCAGGGCCCAGGCCCGTACAACCGGGGAGCTGTTTTTT.